The 14 T cell receptor beta chains given below trace back to one sample, sequenced in a study of cytomegalovirus exposure and HLA in healthy donors. Vbeta (60) and Jbeta (13) primers were used in the PCR. Here immunoSEQ multiplex PCR was the method, and the copy in TCRdb shows in-frame clones only, minus some. The data show fewer than 200,000 clones, about 80% seen once. Sequenced sample: PBMCs. The receptors were sampled from a man aged 18 to 30 in good health and CMV-seropositive.

The chain combines TRBV6-5 with TRBJ2-5, with TRBD2 as a possible D gene (5 bases). This CDR3 region has 13 residues. CDR1 is MNHEY, CDR2 SVGAGI, per germline. V was clipped by 6 bases and J by 0 bases, with 8 bases between them. CDR3 sequence (DNA): TGTGCCAGCAGGTCGGGGTACCAAGAGACCCAGTACTTC. Its protein product is CASRSGYQETQYF.

This clone was seen only once. The chain combines TRBV2 with TRBJ1-5; D perhaps matches TRBD1 (5 bases). Germline-derived CDR1 and CDR2 are SNHLY and FYNNEI. The V and J ends lost 5 bases and 6 bases respectively, with 11 bases between them. The CDR3 sequence is 13 residues long. The CDR3 reads CASSRGAVQPQHF. The CDR3 DNA follows: TGTGCCAGCAGTCGCGGGGCAGTTCAGCCCCAGCATTTT.

This sequence joins TRBV13 and TRBJ2-7; no clear D. Deletions cut 2 bases from V and 4 bases from J, with 9 bases between. This CDR3 spans 13 amino acids. The germline gives CDR1 PRHDT, CDR2 FYEKMQ (reference sequence). The CDR3 sequence is CASSLPGGYEQYF. The CDR3 bases are TGTGCCAGCAGCTTACCGGGTGGATACGAGCAGTACTTC.

The gene calls are TRBV19 and TRBJ1-1; D gene ambiguous. The CDR3 is 14 residues long. Germline-derived CDR1 and CDR2 are LNHDA and SQIVND (reference sequence). Trimming took 6 bases from V and 0 from J, leaving 11 bases between them. The CDR3 DNA follows: TGTGCCAGTAGCACCCCTGGCCTGAACACTGAAGCTTTCTTT. Residues: CASSTPGLNTEAFF. The whole variable domain, filled in from reference TRBV19 and TRBJ1-1, reads DGGITQSPKYLFRKEGQNVTLSCEQNLNHDAMYWYRQDPGQGLRLIYYSQIVNDFQKGDIAEGYSVSREKKESFPLTVTSAQKNPTAFYLCASSTPGLNTEAFFGQGTRLTVV.

The table lists this clone with a count of one. This chain uses TRBV13 with TRBJ1-3; D gene ambiguous. The germline V gene encodes CDR1 PRHDT and CDR2 FYEKMQ (reference sequence). The CDR3 has 14 amino acids. The V and J ends lost 5 bases and 9 bases respectively, with 17 bases between them. The CDR3 nucleotides read TGTGCCAGCAGCCTTGGACGGGAGGAAGGCACCATATATTTT. The encoded protein is CASSLGREEGTIYF.

The chain carries TRBV6-5 and TRBJ1-1; tentatively, D is TRBD1 (6 bases). The CDR3 has 14 amino acids. Germline V lookup: CDR1 MNHEY, CDR2 SVGAGI. Trimming took 6 bases from V and 1 from J, leaving 12 bases between them. The chain's CDR3 is CASRNGQWNTEAFF. The CDR3 nucleotides read TGTGCCAGCAGAAATGGACAGTGGAACACTGAAGCTTTCTTT.

V gene TRBV11-3 combines with J gene TRBJ2-5; D may be TRBD1 (6 bases). Germline V gene data show CDR1 as SGHNT and CDR2 as YENEEA. Trimming cost V 5 bases and J 0 bases, with 16 bases left between them. This CDR3 comprises 16 residues. The CDR3 bases are TGTGCCAGCAGCGATACAGGGATGGGGTACCAAGAGACCCAGTACTTC. Encoded protein: CASSDTGMGYQETQYF.

The gene calls are TRBV10-3 and TRBJ2-7; no clear D gene. Per the germline V gene, CDR1 is ENHRY and CDR2 is SYGVKD. The CDR3 contains 13 residues. V lost 4 bases to trimming and J lost 1 base, with 8 bases between them. Written as DNA, the CDR3 is TGTGCCATCAGTGCGGTAGCTTCCTACGAGCAGTACTTC. Translation: CAISAVASYEQYF.

V is TRBV5-4 and J is TRBJ1-2; TRBD1 aligns across 9 bases. Looked up from germline, CDR1 is SGHNT and CDR2 is YYREEE (reference sequence). The junction had 6 bases not matched to a gene; V was cut back by 2 bases and J by 7 bases. The CDR3 contains 14 residues. This CDR3 reads CASSFGTGMAGYTF. For the CDR3, the DNA is TGTGCCAGCAGCTTCGGGACAGGGATGGCTGGCTACACCTTC.

V usage is TRBV18 and J usage is TRBJ1-5; 8 bases fit TRBD1. The length of the CDR3 is 15 residues. The J segment lost 2 bases and the V segment lost 2 bases, leaving 2 bases of the junction unmatched. Germline lookup yields CDR1 KGHSH and CDR2 LQKENI. Written as DNA, the CDR3 is TGTGCCAGCTCACCATCCAGGGGGCGCAATCAGCCCCAGCATTTT. It specifies CASSPSRGRNQPQHF.

The chain has TRBV5-5 and TRBJ1-5; 7 bases agree with TRBD1. Per germline, CDR1 SGHKS and CDR2 YYEKEE (reference sequence). CDR3 length equals 18 residues. V was pared by 1 base and J by 2 bases, with 12 bases of the junction left unmatched. The CDR3 DNA reads as TGTGCCAGCAGCTTGTGGTCGGGACAGACAGGAGGCAATCAGCCCCAGCATTTT. Its translation: CASSLWSGQTGGNQPQHF.

The genes are TRBV18 and TRBJ1-2, with a tentative D call TRBD1 (6 bases). The CDR3 consists of 14 residues. The ends were cut back, 0 bases at V and 7 bases at J, with 12 bases in the middle. Germline lookup yields CDR1 KGHSH and CDR2 LQKENI. As DNA, the CDR3 is TGTGCCAGCTCACCACCGTTGGGGGCCGGTGGCTACACCTTC. This gives the protein CASSPPLGAGGYTF.

The J gene is TRBJ1-2, the V gene TRBV6-5; weak D call: TRBD1 (5 bases). Looked up from germline, CDR1 is MNHEY and CDR2 is SVGAGI. V was shortened by 0 bases and J by 6 bases, with 8 bases between the two germline ends. CDR3 length: 13 residues. This chain's CDR3 is CASSYSDTDGYTF. CDR3 DNA: TGTGCCAGCAGTTACTCGGACACAGATGGCTACACCTTC.

The chain carries TRBV6-1 and TRBJ1-5; no clear D. This CDR3 contains 13 residues. Germline CDR1 reads MNHNS; CDR2 reads SASEGT. Trimming shortened V by 6 bases and J by 9 bases, and 15 bases separated the two germline ends. The CDR3 nucleotides are TGTGCCAGCAGAAAGCTGTCGGAGGGGCCCCAGCATTTT. It specifies CASRKLSEGPQHF.